This entry lists 19 T cell receptor beta chains sequenced from one sample in a study of blood T cell repertoires in COVID-19. Here immunoSEQ multiplex PCR was the method, and the copy in TCRdb shows in-frame clones only, minus some. The sample includes around 220,000 clones, approximately 80% of them seen just once. The source material was peripheral blood. These receptors originate from a woman aged 80 or older with COVID-19, enrolled during active disease.

V and J are TRBV5-1 and TRBJ2-1; 8 positions match TRBD2. This CDR3 has 14 residues. CDR1 and CDR2 (germline): SGHRS, YFSETQ. Trimming took 6 bases from V and 5 from J; bases not matched to a gene: 7. The CDR3 spells CASNPGGLDNEQFF. As DNA, the CDR3 is TGCGCCAGCAATCCGGGAGGGCTTGACAATGAGCAGTTCTTC. The whole variable domain, filled in from reference TRBV5-1 and TRBJ2-1, reads KAGVTQTPRYLIKTRGQQVTLSCSPISGHRSVSWYQQTPGQGLQFLFEYFSETQRNKGNFPGRFSGRQFSNSRSEMNVSTLELGDSALYLCASNPGGLDNEQFFGPGTRLTVL.

Comments on this clone: Mismatch with germline at one junction end may stem from a read error. V and J are TRBV6-1 and TRBJ1-2; maybe TRBD1 (5 bases). Germline CDR1 and CDR2: MNHNS and SASEGT. The CDR3 length is 14 residues. Here the CDR3 reads CASSEGDFFRGLGF. CDR3 sequence (DNA): TGTGCCAGCAGTGAAGGGGACTTCTTCCGGGGGTTAGGTTTC.

This chain joins TRBV6-5 and TRBJ1-1; D is perhaps TRBD1 (6 bases). Trimming took 2 bases from V and 3 from J, leaving 13 bases between them. The CDR3 length is 15 residues. Looked up from germline, CDR1 is MNHEY and CDR2 is SVGAGI. CDR3 region: CASSYARGRDTEAFF. The CDR3 DNA follows: TGTGCCAGCAGTTACGCCAGGGGTCGGGACACTGAAGCTTTCTTT.

This clone was counted at least ten times. In the same sample, other DNA sequences code for this CDR3. The chain is built from TRBV3-1 (or the pseudogene TRBV3-2) and TRBJ2-5; no clear D gene. The CDR3 runs 11 residues. The V and J ends lost 2 bases and 4 bases respectively, with 2 bases between them. The germline V gene encodes CDR1 LGHDT and CDR2 YNNKEL (reference sequence). CDR3 DNA sequence: TGTGCCAGCAGCCAACGAGAGACCCAGTACTTC. This encodes CASSQRETQYF.

This chain uses TRBV18 with TRBJ1-3, with unresolved D. The germline V and J ends were trimmed by 0 bases and 8 bases, with 8 bases remaining between them. Germline V CDR1 and CDR2: KGHSH, LQKENI. This CDR3 is built from 13 residues. The CDR3 sequence is CASSPPGDYTIYF. The CDR3 DNA is TGTGCCAGCTCACCACCGGGTGACTACACCATATATTTT.

This chain connects TRBV23-1 to TRBJ2-7; 8 nucleotides line up with TRBD1. TRBV23-1 is an ORF, with its function uncertain. The CDR3 loop spans 14 amino acids. V lost 11 bases and J lost 7; bases outside the gene matches: 16. The CDR3 here is CAHNFGTGVVEQYF. The DNA of the CDR3 is TGCGCCCATAATTTTGGGACAGGCGTAGTAGAGCAGTACTTC.

The V gene is TRBV7-2, the J gene TRBJ2-2, with D uncertain. The CDR3 extends over 13 amino acids. The V gene lost 5 bases and the J gene lost 4 bases, with 8 bases spanning the gap. Germline values: CDR1 SGHTA, CDR2 FQGNSA. The CDR3 loop is CASSPTLTGELFF. The CDR3, as DNA: TGTGCCAGCAGCCCGACACTCACCGGGGAGCTGTTTTTT.

The chain recombines TRBV9 with TRBJ1-6; D is unclear. Between the trimmed V and J ends, which lost 5 bases and 0 bases, there was a span of 12 bases. CDR1 and CDR2 from the germline V gene are SGDLS and YYNGEE. CDR3 length: 16 amino acids. CDR3 protein: CASSRDSSSYNSPLHF. CDR3 sequence (DNA): TGTGCCAGCAGTCGTGACTCAAGCTCCTATAATTCACCCCTCCACTTT. Full variable domain (outside the CDR3, taken from reference TRBV9 and TRBJ1-6): DSGVTQTPKHLITATGQRVTLRCSPRSGDLSVYWYQQSLDQGLQFLIQYYNGEERAKGNILERFSAQQFPDLHSELNLSSLELGDSALYFCASSRDSSSYNSPLHFGNGTRLTVT.

The chain carries TRBV28 and TRBJ2-5; 9 bases map to TRBD1. There are 15 residues in the CDR3. CDR1 MDHEN and CDR2 SYDVKM come from the germline V gene. V gave up 9 bases and J gave up 6 bases; unmatched junction bases: 14. The CDR3 bases are TGTGCCAGTATCACGGACAGGGGCAACGAAAAGACCCAGTACTTC. This translates into CASITDRGNEKTQYF.

The V gene is TRBV3-1 (or the pseudogene TRBV3-2), the J gene TRBJ1-2; 7 bases are shared with TRBD1. This CDR3 region has 16 residues. The germline gives CDR1 LGHDT, CDR2 YNNKEL (reference sequence). Germline trimming cut 1 base from V and 4 bases from J; bases unmatched to any gene: 9. The CDR3 bases are TGTGCCAGCAGCCAAGGGACAGGTCACTTACTCTATGGCTACACCTTC. As protein: CASSQGTGHLLYGYTF.

In its sample, this clone was seen once. The chain employs TRBV5-6 and TRBJ2-5, with 11 bases that match TRBD2. Trimming removed 0 bases from V and 5 bases from J; junction bases left unmatched: 6. The CDR3 runs 16 residues. From germline, CDR1 is SGHDT and CDR2 YYEEEE. The CDR3 reads CASSLGLAGPAETQYF. CDR3 in DNA: TGTGCCAGCAGCTTGGGACTAGCGGGGCCGGCTGAGACCCAGTACTTC.

This clone has more than one count but fewer than ten. This sequence joins TRBV28 and TRBJ1-2, with no clear D. CDR1 is MDHEN, CDR2 SYDVKM, per germline. This CDR3 comprises 11 residues. Between the trimmed V and J ends, which lost 5 bases and 7 bases, there was a span of 8 bases. The CDR3 DNA is TGTGCCAGCAGTGAGGGATTTGGCTACACCTTC. Amino acid sequence: CASSEGFGYTF.

This clone came up a few times. The chain employs TRBV9 and TRBJ1-3; the match to TRBD1 covers 7 bases. The CDR3 runs 15 residues. The ends lost 3 bases at V and 3 bases at J; junction bases unmatched: 6. Germline-derived CDR1 and CDR2 are SGDLS and YYNGEE. The CDR3 loop reads CASSAVGQFGNTIYF. CDR3 in DNA: TGTGCCAGCAGCGCCGTGGGACAGTTTGGAAACACCATATATTTT.

The chain combines TRBV27 with TRBJ2-5, with D maybe TRBD2 (5 bases). The germline CDR1 and CDR2 sequences are MNHEY and SMNVEV (reference sequence). V lost 5 bases, J lost 4 bases, and 11 bases lay in between. The CDR3 contains 13 residues. CDR3 region: CASSPPAGETQYF. In nucleotides, the CDR3 is TGTGCCAGCAGTCCGCCGGCGGGAGAGACCCAGTACTTC.

The chain uses TRBV6-5 and TRBJ2-7; TRBD2 matches at 11 bases. Trimming removed 6 bases from V and 7 bases from J; junction bases left unmatched: 11. From germline, CDR1 is MNHEY and CDR2 SVGAGI. CDR3 size: 15 residues. DNA for the CDR3: TGTGCCAGCAGACGTTCGGGACTAGCGGTACGGGAGCAGTACTTC. This codes for CASRRSGLAVREQYF.

This clone was detected only once. The chain is built from TRBV24-1 and TRBJ1-4; possibly TRBD1 for D (5 bases). The CDR3 totals 17 residues. The V end was cut by 0 bases, the J end by 0 bases, with 10 bases between. Germline loops: CDR1 KGHDR, CDR2 SFDVKD. The CDR3 coding sequence is TGTGCCACCAGTGATTTGGGGTCGGGGGCAACTAATGAAAAACTGTTTTTT. Amino acids: CATSDLGSGATNEKLFF.

This chain connects TRBV18 to TRBJ2-5; the match to TRBD2 covers 11 bases. The V and J ends lost 3 bases and 5 bases, in that order; junction bases with no gene match: 5. The CDR3 consists of 15 residues. The V gene's germline CDR1 is KGHSH and CDR2 LQKENI. Here the CDR3 DNA reads TGTGCCAGCTCACCTCTAGCGGGAGGAAGGGAGACCCAGTACTTC. It specifies CASSPLAGGRETQYF. The variable domain in full, with the rest retrieved from reference TRBV18 and TRBJ2-5, is NAGVMQNPRHLVRRRGQEARLRCSPMKGHSHVYWYRQLPEEGLKFMVYLQKENIIDESGMPKERFSAEFPKEGPSILRIQQVVRGDSAAYFCASSPLAGGRETQYFGPGTRLLVL.

The chain combines TRBV3-1 (or the pseudogene TRBV3-2) with TRBJ2-7; TRBD1 matches 7 bases. With V trimmed by 4 bases and J by 2 bases, 11 bases remained unmatched. Germline V gives CDR1 LGHDT, CDR2 YNNKEL (reference sequence). The CDR3 is 16 amino acids. DNA of the CDR3: TGTGCCAGCAGCCTTACCATCAGACAGGGCGCCTACGAGCAGTACTTC. Its protein product is CASSLTIRQGAYEQYF.

J is TRBJ2-3 and V is TRBV18, with 10 bases matching TRBD2. With 1 base clipped from V and 4 bases from J, the junction kept 2 bases outside the gene matches. This CDR3 has 15 residues. CDR1 is KGHSH, CDR2 LQKENI, per germline. CDR3 coding DNA: TGTGCCAGCTCACCACAGCGGGAGGGCTCAGATACGCAGTATTTT. Protein: CASSPQREGSDTQYF.